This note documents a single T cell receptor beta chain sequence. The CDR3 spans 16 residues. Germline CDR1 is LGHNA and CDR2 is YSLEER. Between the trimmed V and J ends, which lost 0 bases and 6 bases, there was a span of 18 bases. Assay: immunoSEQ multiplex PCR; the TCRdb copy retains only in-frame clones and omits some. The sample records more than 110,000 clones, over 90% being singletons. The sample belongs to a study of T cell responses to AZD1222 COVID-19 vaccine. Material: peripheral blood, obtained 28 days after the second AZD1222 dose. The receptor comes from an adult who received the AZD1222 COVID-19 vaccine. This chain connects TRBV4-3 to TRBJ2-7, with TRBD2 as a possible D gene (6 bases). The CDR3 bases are TGCGCCAGCAGCCAAGAGGCGGGAATGCAGGTACGCGAGCAGTACTTC. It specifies CASSQEAGMQVREQYF.